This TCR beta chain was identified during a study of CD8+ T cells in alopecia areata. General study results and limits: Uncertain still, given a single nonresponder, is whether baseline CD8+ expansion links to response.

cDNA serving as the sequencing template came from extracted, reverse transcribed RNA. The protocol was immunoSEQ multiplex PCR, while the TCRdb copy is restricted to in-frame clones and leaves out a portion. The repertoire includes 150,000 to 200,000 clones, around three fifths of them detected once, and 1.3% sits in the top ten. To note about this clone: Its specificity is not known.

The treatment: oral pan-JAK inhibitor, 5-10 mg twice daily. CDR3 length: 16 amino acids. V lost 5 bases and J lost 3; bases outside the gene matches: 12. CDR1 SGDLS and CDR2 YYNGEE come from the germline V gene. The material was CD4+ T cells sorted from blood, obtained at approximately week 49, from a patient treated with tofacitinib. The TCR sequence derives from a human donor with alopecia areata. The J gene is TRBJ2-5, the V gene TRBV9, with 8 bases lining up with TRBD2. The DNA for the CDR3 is TGTGCCAGCAGAGACGCCTCCGGGGGGGTAAAAGAGACCCAGTACTTC. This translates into CASRDASGGVKETQYF.